A single sample is the source of the 3 T cell receptor beta chains below, sequenced in a study of tumor and adjacent non-tumor tissue in lung cancer. The library came from three nested PCR rounds adapted from ARM-PCR protocols. Using its own MiXCR run on the multiplex PCR reads, TCRdb lists one record per CDR3 protein. Seen here are some 80,000 distinct CDR3 sequences, more than 65% observed once, and the top ten hold roughly 22%. No cell sorting was done before RNA was extracted from the tissue. More than 3 cm separated this lung sample from the edge of the tumor. The sample comprised distant non-tumor lung tissue. The receptors derive from a woman between 50 and 59 years old with non-small cell lung cancer.

A word on this clonotype: A read error may account for a junction end that differs from germline. The gene calls are TRBV10-3 and TRBJ2-1, with D possibly being TRBD2 (6 bases). The CDR3 loop spans 15 amino acids. The germline CDR1 and CDR2 sequences are ENHRY and SYGVKD. The CDR3 nucleotides read TGTGACATCAGGGAAGTGGAGGGTCCCTACAATGAGCAGTTCTTC. Amino acid sequence: CDIREVEGPYNEQFF.

As regards this clonotype: The junction departs from germline at one end; a sequencing error may be responsible. The rearrangement uses TRBV12-3 or TRBV12-4 and TRBJ1-1; the match to TRBD1 covers 8 bases. The CDR3 is 15 residues long. CDR3 sequence reads: CTSSLRQGQNTEAFF. The DNA for the CDR3 is TGTACCAGCAGTCTCCGACAGGGGCAGAATACTGAAGCTTTCTTT.

This chain connects TRBV12-3 or TRBV12-4 to TRBJ1-1; D call uncertain. V was shortened by 9 bases and J by 13 bases, with 21 bases between the two germline ends. The CDR3 is 12 amino acids. Here the CDR3 DNA reads TGTGCCAGAAGAAGGGCTGAGGCAATAGTTTTCTTT. Translation: CARRRAEAIVFF.